These T cell receptor beta chains were read from a single sample in a study of PD-L1 blockade in urothelial cancer. The assay was immunoSEQ multiplex PCR, and TCRdb's table has in-frame clones only and misses some. Among around 40,000 clones listed, approximately 90% were seen once. The source was PBMCs, collected around atezolizumab (anti-PD-L1) treatment. These TCRs come from a man aged 55-75 years with urothelial cancer. Both conserved end residues are part of each CDR3. D genes are given only for firm matches.

v_call	j_call	d_call	cdr3_nt	cdr3_aa
TRBV5-1	TRBJ1-2	.	TGCGCCAGCACGGGGAACTATGGCTACACCTTC	CASTGNYGYTF
TRBV7-8	TRBJ2-1	.	TGTGCCAGCAGCCTCGGACAGAGATACAATGAGCAGTTCTTC	CASSLGQRYNEQFF
TRBV27	TRBJ1-3	TRBD1	TGTGCCAGCAGCTTAGACAGGGCTGGAAACACCATATATTTT	CASSLDRAGNTIYF
TRBV6-6	TRBJ2-7	.	TGTGCCAGCAGTAAACAGGGCAGCGAGCAGTACTTC	CASSKQGSEQYF
TRBV4-1	TRBJ1-1	TRBD1	TGCGCCAGCAGCCAAGATTTGGACAGGGCGAACACTGAAGCTTTCTTT	CASSQDLDRANTEAFF
TRBV9	TRBJ2-7	.	TGTGCCAGCAGCGTCCGCGTGGCGGGTGAGCAGTACTTC	CASSVRVAGEQYF
TRBV19	TRBJ2-2	TRBD2	TGTGCCAGTAGTTCCGGACTAGCGGGAGGCACCGGGGAGCTGTTTTTT	CASSSGLAGGTGELFF
TRBV6-5	TRBJ2-7	TRBD2	TGTGCCAGCAGGTTAGCGGGGACCTACGAGCAGTACTTC	CASRLAGTYEQYF
TRBV4-1	TRBJ2-5	TRBD1	TGCGCCAGCAGCCTACAGGGACAGGAGACCCAGTACTTC	CASSLQGQETQYF
TRBV28	TRBJ2-3	TRBD1	TGTGCCAGCAGTGCCTTCGGGACAGGGAGCACAGATACGCAGTATTTT	CASSAFGTGSTDTQYF
TRBV7-4	TRBJ2-2	.	TGTGCCAGCAGCTTAATTCTAGGGGAAGCCGGGGAGCTGTTTTTT	CASSLILGEAGELFF
TRBV5-1	TRBJ2-7	TRBD1	TGCGCCAGCAGCTCGGGACAGGGGTACGAGCAGTACTTC	CASSSGQGYEQYF
TRBV7-9	TRBJ1-1	.	TGTGCCAGCAGCCCGGACATAATGAACACTGAAGCTTTCTTT	CASSPDIMNTEAFF